This T cell receptor (beta chain) originates from a study of CD8 T cells in ankylosing spondylitis. General observations from the study: CD8+ cells made up the disease-linked clones, which were relatively rare in peripheral blood. It appeared that ankylosing spondylitis blood was characterized by a TCR beta motif of several highly homologous variants.

This clonotype was detected many times. Its antigen is undetermined. MiXCR was run by TCRdb on the 5' RACE reads, yielding one entry per CDR3 protein. The sample lists about 220,000 distinct CDR3 sequences; about 7.3% were seen once. The germline CDR1 and CDR2 sequences are MGHDK and SYGVNS. This CDR3 is built from 14 residues. The germline V and J ends were trimmed by 0 bases and 5 bases, with 10 bases remaining between them. The V and J genes are TRBV25-1 and TRBJ2-5; D is ambiguous. Sequencing used blood, either unsorted or a sorted T cell fraction (not recorded which). The TCR originated in a male donor with ankylosing spondylitis. The CDR3 is CASSEYASHETQYF. CDR3 bases: TGTGCCAGCAGTGAATATGCGTCGCACGAGACCCAGTACTTC.